Listed here are 21 T cell receptor beta chains from one sample, sequenced in a study of post-analysis software for immune sequencing data. Points from the study as a whole: Among 5 or 6 TRBV segments more frequent in patients than controls were TRBV5-6, TRBV5-1 and TRBV20-1.

cDNA libraries for TCR beta contained unique molecular identifiers. One entry per CDR3 protein results from TCRdb running MiXCR on the PCR reads. The sample yields a few hundred thousand distinct CDR3 sequences, around a third seen once. No antigens are known for them. The specimen was blood. The receptors shown here come from a girl aged 2 to 17 with multiple sclerosis.

This clonotype was found a few times. The CDR3 protein is CASSFALAGGPTDTQYF. The CDR3 region has the DNA TGCGCCAGCAGCTTTGCACTAGCGGGGGGGCCAACAGATACGCAGTATTTT. This chain connects TRBV5-1 to TRBJ2-3, with 13 bases matching TRBD2. Germline V lookup: CDR1 SGHRS, CDR2 YFSETQ. The CDR3 runs 17 residues. V shed 2 bases, J shed 3 bases, and the junction held 6 bases outside the gene matches.

J is TRBJ2-6 and V is TRBV29-1; 10 bases align to TRBD1. J was trimmed by 0 bases and V by 7 bases; bases with no gene match: 6. CDR3 length: 16 amino acids. The V gene's germline CDR1 is SQVTM and CDR2 ANQGSEA. This CDR3 is CSGWTGGFSGANVLTF. As DNA, the CDR3 is TGCAGCGGATGGACAGGGGGTTTCTCTGGGGCCAACGTCCTGACTTTC.

This clonotype was detected only a few times. The chain has TRBV10-3 and TRBJ2-5, with TRBD1 identical over 8 bases. The CDR3 is 16 residues long. In germline, CDR1 is ENHRY, CDR2 SYGVKD. The ends lost 5 bases at V and 2 bases at J; junction bases unmatched: 10. CDR3: CAISPTDRGRQETQYF. The CDR3 nucleotides read TGTGCCATCAGTCCCACTGACAGGGGACGACAAGAGACCCAGTACTTC.

The chain recombines TRBV29-1 with TRBJ2-3; D uncertain. The germline CDR1 and CDR2 sequences are SQVTM and ANQGSEA. CDR3 length equals 13 residues. V was pared by 1 base and J by 3 bases, with 8 bases between. The CDR3 DNA sequence: TGCAGCGTTGAAGGGGTTGGGACAGATACGCAGTATTTT. Its protein product is CSVEGVGTDTQYF.

V usage is TRBV5-1 and J usage is TRBJ2-5; D is undetermined. Germline assignment: CDR1 SGHRS and CDR2 YFSETQ. The V end was cut by 5 bases, the J end by 5 bases, with 13 bases between. The CDR3 runs to 13 residues. The CDR3 loop is CASSRTAWETQYF. CDR3 nucleotide sequence: TGCGCCAGCAGTCGGACGGCCTGGGAGACCCAGTACTTC. Filled out from reference TRBV5-1 and TRBJ2-5, the complete variable domain reads KAGVTQTPRYLIKTRGQQVTLSCSPISGHRSVSWYQQTPGQGLQFLFEYFSETQRNKGNFPGRFSGRQFSNSRSEMNVSTLELGDSALYLCASSRTAWETQYFGPGTRLLVL.

V is TRBV5-1 and J is TRBJ2-2; maybe TRBD2 (5 bases). This CDR3 contains 15 residues. The germline CDR1 and CDR2 sequences are SGHRS and YFSETQ. Trimming shortened V by 4 bases and J by 4 bases, and 14 bases separated the two germline ends. CDR3 nucleotide sequence: TGCGCCAGCAGCCCGGACGGGGTACCCACCGGGGAGCTGTTTTTT. It encodes CASSPDGVPTGELFF.

The J gene is TRBJ2-1, the V gene TRBV12-3 or TRBV12-4, with 9 nucleotides matching TRBD1. With V trimmed by 4 bases and J by 8 bases, 12 bases remained unmatched. This CDR3 has 16 residues. CDR3 protein: CASSYPPGQGYHEQFF. The CDR3 DNA reads TGTGCCAGCAGTTACCCACCGGGACAGGGTTACCATGAGCAGTTCTTC.

The gene calls are TRBV15 and TRBJ1-5, with a possible D match to TRBD1 (6 bases). The CDR3 covers 14 residues. CDR1 is LNHNV, CDR2 YYDKDF, per germline (reference sequence). Trimming removed 0 bases at V and 6 bases at J, with 9 bases between. CDR3 in DNA: TGTGCCACCAGCAGAGAGTGGGGGCCTCAGCCCCAGCATTTT. Residues: CATSREWGPQPQHF.

In its sample, this clonotype was seen many times. The chain recombines TRBV7-2 with TRBJ2-1; no reliable D call. CDR1 is SGHTA, CDR2 FQGNSA, per germline. The CDR3 is 15 residues long. V lost 3 bases and J 6 bases, leaving 15 bases between the germline ends. The CDR3 sequence is CASSLGPNRPNEQFF. In DNA, the CDR3 is TGTGCCAGCAGCTTGGGCCCCAACCGCCCCAATGAGCAGTTCTTC. Together with reference TRBV7-2 and TRBJ2-1, the CDR3 gives the full variable domain: GAGVSQSPSNKVTEKGKDVELRCDPISGHTALYWYRQSLGQGLEFLIYFQGNSAPDKSGLPSDRFSAERTGGSVSTLTIQRTQQEDSAVYLCASSLGPNRPNEQFFGPGTRLTVL.

As DNA, the CDR3 is TGTGCCAGCAGTTTTGGCAGGGGCGTCGGGAACACTGAAGCTTTCTTT. Encoded protein: CASSFGRGVGNTEAFF. V is TRBV12-3 or TRBV12-4 and J is TRBJ1-1; D is possibly TRBD1 (6 bases). The germline V and J ends were trimmed by 3 bases and 1 base, with 15 bases remaining between them. The CDR3 consists of 16 residues.

This clonotype has just a few counts. This chain joins TRBV14 and TRBJ2-5, with 9 bases identical to TRBD1. There are 17 residues in the CDR3. V shed 1 base, J shed 4 bases, and the junction held 10 bases outside the gene matches. From germline, CDR1 is SGHDN and CDR2 FVKESK. The CDR3 region is CASSQGPGQGFGETQYF. The CDR3 DNA follows: TGTGCCAGCAGCCAAGGTCCCGGACAGGGGTTTGGAGAGACCCAGTACTTC.

This clonotype was counted ten times or more. Germline and junction disagree at one end, which may indicate a read error. The chain recombines TRBV5-1 with TRBJ2-1; D remains ambiguous. The CDR3 runs 13 residues. The germline CDR1 and CDR2 sequences are SGHRS and YFSETQ. CDR3: CASSLDPYNEQFF. As DNA, the CDR3 is TGTGCCAGCAGCTTAGATCCCTACAATGAGCAGTTCTTC.

This clonotype was found a few times. The chain couples TRBV12-3 or TRBV12-4 to TRBJ1-5; 11 nucleotides match TRBD1. J gave up 6 bases and V 7 bases, and 8 bases lay outside the gene matches. The CDR3 is 15 residues long. The chain's CDR3 is CASTLDRGPGQPQHF. The CDR3 region has the DNA TGTGCCAGCACACTGGACAGGGGGCCGGGTCAGCCCCAGCATTTT.

The chain links TRBV6-1 to TRBJ2-3; D perhaps matches TRBD1 (5 bases). V dropped 4 bases and J dropped 0 bases, with 17 bases sitting between them. The germline gives CDR1 MNHNS, CDR2 SASEGT. The CDR3 spans 17 residues. Here the CDR3 reads CASSAFLGVSSTDTQYF. Written as DNA, the CDR3 is TGTGCCAGCAGTGCGTTTTTAGGGGTTTCTAGCACAGATACGCAGTATTTT.

This clonotype has at least ten counts. The chain combines TRBV10-3 with TRBJ2-4; D tentatively reads TRBD1 or TRBD2 (6 bases each). V lost 4 bases and J 2 bases, leaving 12 bases between the germline ends. The germline V gene encodes CDR1 ENHRY and CDR2 SYGVKD. The CDR3 has 15 amino acids. The CDR3 is CAISVGGATKNIQYF. The CDR3 coding sequence is TGTGCCATCAGTGTGGGGGGCGCAACCAAAAACATTCAGTACTTC.

This chain uses TRBV20-1 with TRBJ2-5; D is uncertain. The V gene's germline CDR1 is DFQATT and CDR2 SNEGSKA (reference sequence). Trimming pared 6 bases from V and 1 base from J, leaving 21 bases between. The CDR3 runs to 16 residues. This CDR3 reads CSADPQAVLGQETQYF. The CDR3 DNA is TGCAGTGCAGACCCGCAGGCCGTATTGGGCCAAGAGACCCAGTACTTC.

This clonotype occurred a few times. This chain joins TRBV29-1 and TRBJ2-7; 7 nucleotides match TRBD2. Trimming took 4 bases from V and 3 from J; bases not matched to a gene: 6. The CDR3 is 13 amino acids. Germline CDR1 SQVTM, CDR2 ANQGSEA. The CDR3 sequence: CSVVGGGNYEQYF. In nucleotides, the CDR3 is TGCAGCGTTGTCGGCGGGGGAAACTACGAGCAGTACTTC.

Only a few counts were recorded for this clonotype. The chain has TRBV6-6 and TRBJ2-7; the D is unclear. The germline V and J ends were trimmed by 4 bases and 2 bases, with 9 bases remaining between them. CDR3 length: 13 residues. Germline V lookup: CDR1 MNHNY, CDR2 SVGAGI (reference sequence). CDR3 in amino acids: CASSSSRAYEQYF. In DNA form, the CDR3 reads TGTGCCAGCAGTTCCAGTAGGGCCTACGAGCAGTACTTC.

This clonotype was seen a few times. The chain is built from TRBV6-1 and TRBJ2-5; perhaps TRBD1 as D (5 bases). From germline, CDR1 is MNHNS and CDR2 SASEGT. Trimming took 1 base from V and 0 from J, leaving 6 bases between them. The CDR3 is 14 amino acids. The CDR3 DNA follows: TGTGCCAGCAGTGAAGGGACAAACCAAGAGACCCAGTACTTC. Encoded protein: CASSEGTNQETQYF.

The CDR3 DNA reads TGTGCCATCAGTGAGCCCCCCCGGACAGGGCGCAATGAGCAGTACTTC. Translated: CAISEPPRTGRNEQYF. The chain couples TRBV10-3 to TRBJ2-5, with 8 positions matching TRBD1. The J segment lost 11 bases and the V segment lost 2 bases, leaving 16 bases of the junction unmatched. CDR3 length equals 16 residues. In germline, CDR1 is ENHRY, CDR2 SYGVKD.

The V and J genes are TRBV14 and TRBJ2-1, with 13 bases identical to TRBD2. Germline assignment: CDR1 SGHDN and CDR2 FVKESK. This CDR3 region has 16 residues. Losses at the gene ends were 0 bases for V and 7 bases for J; bases not matched to a gene: 3. The CDR3 region has the DNA TGTGCCAGCAGCCAAGATGGACTAGCGGGGGCTAATGAGCAGTTCTTC. Protein: CASSQDGLAGANEQFF.